Presented here are 24 T cell receptor beta chains from one specimen sequenced in a study of CD8 T cells in Susac syndrome (dated by TCRdb to the late 2010s). The method was the immunoSEQ multiplex PCR assay. RNA was extracted with the RNeasy kit and about 0.45 to 1 ug was reverse transcribed using random hexamers. TCRdb ran its own pipeline on the public reads, namely fastp trimming at Q25 and MiXCR clone calling, and kept in-frame beta chains. Identical CDR3 proteins give one entry, which carries the most common genes and DNA. The sample has about 160,000 distinct CDR3 sequences on record, 95% to 96% of them singletons. Approximately 0.12% of the sample comes from the top ten. Sequencing used CD4+ T cells from PBMCs. The source is a human donor with Susac syndrome.

V is TRBV21-1 and J is TRBJ2-7; the D call TRBD1 from the table was never checked on the DNA. TRBV21-1 is a listed pseudogene. This CDR3 spans 13 amino acids. As DNA, the CDR3 is TGTGCCAGCAGGGGCGGCAGAGACTACGAGCAGTACGTC. Encoded protein: CASRGGRDYEQYV.

The genes are TRBV20-1 and TRBJ2-5; D possibly uses TRBD1 or TRBD2 (6 bases each). The CDR3 loop spans 12 amino acids. V gave up 3 bases and J gave up 4 bases, with 9 bases separating them. Germline assignment: CDR1 DFQATT and CDR2 SNEGSKA (reference sequence). The CDR3 DNA sequence: TGCAGTGCTAGGGGGGGCGGAGAGACCCAGTACTTC. It translates to CSARGGGETQYF.

The chain couples TRBV3-1 to TRBJ1-1; tentatively, D is TRBD1 (5 bases). The CDR3 extends over 13 amino acids. Germline CDR1 and CDR2: LGHDT and YNNKEL (reference sequence). The ends were cut back, 1 base at V and 8 bases at J, with 11 bases in the middle. CDR3: CASSQVGGREAFF. CDR3 in DNA: TGTGCCAGCAGCCAAGTGGGGGGACGGGAAGCTTTCTTT.

The V gene is TRBV5-8, the J gene TRBJ2-4; D may match TRBD1 or TRBD2 (6 bases each). Germline lookup yields CDR1 SGHTS and CDR2 YDEGEE. V lost 4 bases, J lost 0 bases, and 11 bases lay in between. CDR3 length equals 15 residues. CDR3 residues: CASSRGRLAKNIQYF. The CDR3 nucleotides are TGTGCCAGCAGCAGGGGGAGGCTAGCCAAAAACATTCAGTACTTC. The full variable domain, its missing parts supplied by reference TRBV5-8 and TRBJ2-4, is EAGVTQSPTHLIKTRGQQATLRCSPISGHTSVYWYQQALGLGLQFLLWYDEGEERNRGNFPPRFSGRQFPNYSSELNVNALELEDSALYLCASSRGRLAKNIQYFGAGTRLSVL.

The genes are TRBV27 and TRBJ2-3; 7 bases fit TRBD1. Germline CDR1 and CDR2: MNHEY and SMNVEV (reference sequence). V trimming: 6 bases; J trimming: 2 bases; junction bases outside the gene matches: 8. The length of the CDR3 is 15 residues. The CDR3 nucleotides are TGTGCCAGCAGCACGGGACAGACTATCACAGATACGCAGTATTTT. This codes for CASSTGQTITDTQYF.

The gene calls are TRBV24-1 and TRBJ2-1; the D is unclear. Trimming shortened V by 10 bases and J by 6 bases, and 18 bases separated the two germline ends. The CDR3 is made up of 14 amino acids. Per the germline V gene, CDR1 is KGHDR and CDR2 is SFDVKD. The DNA for the CDR3 is TGTGCCACAGCCCGTACCGGACGGAGCAATGAGCAGTTCTTC. Its translation is CATARTGRSNEQFF.

This chain's CDR3 is CASSGEQGPNQPQHF. The CDR3 nucleotides are TGTGCCAGCAGCGGCGAACAGGGGCCAAATCAGCCCCAGCATTTT. The chain is built from TRBV2 and TRBJ1-5; 7 nucleotides line up with TRBD1. The V segment lost 6 bases and the J segment 4 bases; nucleotides outside the gene matches: 9. Germline assignment: CDR1 SNHLY and CDR2 FYNNEI. The CDR3 is 15 amino acids. Full variable domain (outside the CDR3, taken from reference TRBV2 and TRBJ1-5): EPEVTQTPSHQVTQMGQEVILRCVPISNHLYFYWYRQILGQKVEFLVSFYNNEISEKSEIFDDQFSVERPDGSNFTLKIRSTKLEDSAMYFCASSGEQGPNQPQHFGDGTRLSIL.

CDR3 DNA sequence: TGTGCCAGCAGTTCCCGGCACGGGGAGCTGTTTTTT. Encoded protein: CASSSRHGELFF. The V gene is TRBV27, the J gene TRBJ2-2; D uncertain. The V end was cut by 4 bases, the J end by 7 bases, with 7 bases between. This CDR3 spans 12 amino acids. CDR1 and CDR2 from the germline V gene are MNHEY and SMNVEV (reference sequence).

The chain uses TRBV7-9 and TRBJ2-1, with 10 bases aligning to TRBD2. The CDR3 is 16 amino acids. Looked up from germline, CDR1 is SEHNR and CDR2 is FQNEAQ (reference sequence). Trimming at V came to 5 bases and at J to 6 bases, leaving 10 bases not matched to a gene. The CDR3 region has the DNA TGTGCCAGCAGCCCCAGCGGGAGGGACGGTAGCAATGAGCAGTTCTTC. It is translated as CASSPSGRDGSNEQFF.

The chain links TRBV30 to TRBJ2-2, with a possible D match to TRBD1 (5 bases). V was clipped by 0 bases and J by 3 bases, with 14 bases between them. This CDR3 comprises 16 residues. The germline CDR1 and CDR2 sequences are GTSNPN and SVGIG (reference sequence). The CDR3 DNA sequence: TGTGCCTGGAGTGTAATCACAGGCTGGGACACCGGGGAGCTGTTTTTT. This sequence encodes CAWSVITGWDTGELFF. Filled out from reference TRBV30 and TRBJ2-2, the complete variable domain reads SQTIHQWPATLVQPVGSPLSLECTVEGTSNPNLYWYRQAAGRGLQLLFYSVGIGQISSEVPQNLSASRPQDRQFILSSKKLLLSDSGFYLCAWSVITGWDTGELFFGEGSRLTVL.

Here the CDR3 DNA reads TGTGCCAGCAGCTTAGTCGTTAGCGGGGGCACAGATACGCAGTATTTT. This gives the protein CASSLVVSGGTDTQYF. The genes are TRBV7-2 and TRBJ2-3, with 8 positions matching TRBD2. The V and J ends lost 1 base and 1 base, in that order; junction bases with no gene match: 4. The CDR3 consists of 16 residues. Germline V lookup: CDR1 SGHTA, CDR2 FQGNSA.

The genes are TRBV24-1 and TRBJ2-7; D may be TRBD1 (7 bases). This CDR3 comprises 12 residues. V was trimmed by 7 bases and J by 5 bases, leaving 11 bases between them. The germline gives CDR1 KGHDR, CDR2 SFDVKD. The CDR3 DNA reads as TGTGCCACCAGGAGGAGGGGGCACGAGCAGTACGTC. Protein sequence: CATRRRGHEQYV.

The V gene is TRBV18, the J gene TRBJ1-2; D not certain. From germline, CDR1 is KGHSH and CDR2 LQKENI. V lost 1 base to trimming and J lost 3 bases, with 6 bases between them. The length of the CDR3 is 13 residues. In DNA, the CDR3 is TGTGCCAGCTCACCACTGGCGGACTATGGCTACACCTTC. This gives the protein CASSPLADYGYTF.

V and J are TRBV20-1 and TRBJ2-1; D might be TRBD1 (7 bases). V dropped 5 bases and J dropped 2 bases, with 13 bases sitting between them. The CDR3 runs 14 residues. Germline V CDR1 and CDR2: DFQATT, SNEGSKA (reference sequence). CDR3 residues: CSAGGGPAYNEQFF. The CDR3 DNA reads TGCAGTGCTGGAGGGGGCCCCGCCTACAATGAGCAGTTCTTC.

This clonotype was found once. The rearrangement links TRBV19 to TRBJ1-2; no definite D call. Germline-derived CDR1 and CDR2 are LNHDA and SQIVND (reference sequence). Trimming removed 0 bases at V and 3 bases at J, with 5 bases between. The CDR3 runs 13 residues. The CDR3 DNA reads TGTGCCAGTAGTATAGACCTCGACTATGGCTACACCTTC. Translating it yields CASSIDLDYGYTF.

The V call is TRBV28, the J call TRBJ2-1, with D perhaps TRBD1 or TRBD2 (5 bases each). Germline V CDR1 and CDR2: MDHEN, SYDVKM. The CDR3 totals 14 residues. V dropped 2 bases and J dropped 8 bases, with 13 bases sitting between them. CDR3 protein: CASSLLTGRDEQFF. DNA of the CDR3: TGTGCCAGCAGTTTACTTACGGGACGGGATGAGCAGTTCTTC.

The rearrangement joins TRBV11-2 to TRBJ1-2, with TRBD1 identical over 12 bases. After removal of 5 bases from V and 4 bases from J, the junction contained 20 bases not matched to a gene. CDR1 and CDR2 (germline): SGHAT, FQNNGV. This CDR3 contains 20 residues. The CDR3 DNA reads as TGTGCCAGCAGCCCGAGTACTGCCGGGACAGGGGGCGCATCTGGCTATGGCTACACCTTC. Amino acids: CASSPSTAGTGGASGYGYTF.

The chain links TRBV12-3 or TRBV12-4 to TRBJ1-1; D unclear. CDR3 length: 14 amino acids. Trimming took 3 bases from V and 6 from J, leaving 14 bases between them. CDR3 in amino acids: CASSLLYWGAEAFF. CDR3 in DNA: TGTGCCAGCAGTTTGTTGTATTGGGGAGCTGAAGCTTTCTTT.

The chain combines TRBV28 with TRBJ2-1, with D perhaps being TRBD1 or TRBD2 (5 bases each). The V and J ends lost 7 bases and 13 bases respectively, with 14 bases between them. CDR1 and CDR2 from the germline V gene are MDHEN and SYDVKM. The CDR3 length is 11 residues. The CDR3 DNA reads as TGTGCCAGCACTCTTGGGACCTCCCAGTTCTTC. Translating gives CASTLGTSQFF.

J is TRBJ1-1 and V is TRBV6-5, with unresolved D. The CDR3 has 14 amino acids. Trimming shortened V by 6 bases and J by 5 bases, and 16 bases separated the two germline ends. CDR1 and CDR2 (germline): MNHEY, SVGAGI. The CDR3 here is CASRSPGRETEAFF. The CDR3 DNA reads TGTGCCAGCAGATCCCCGGGAAGGGAAACTGAAGCTTTCTTT.

This chain connects TRBV7-2 to TRBJ2-5, with TRBD2 matching 13 bases. This CDR3 is 17 amino acids long. Germline CDR1 reads SGHTA; CDR2 reads FQGNSA. The V segment lost 5 bases and the J segment 1 base; nucleotides outside the gene matches: 7. Written as DNA, the CDR3 is TGTGCCAGCAGCATTACGACTAGCGGGGGGTCCCAAGAGACCCAGTACTTC. Translated: CASSITTSGGSQETQYF.

The rearrangement links TRBV7-3 to TRBJ2-6; D gene unclear. The CDR3 covers 15 residues. The germline gives CDR1 SGHTA, CDR2 FQGTGA. V lost 5 bases to trimming and J lost 0 bases, with 8 bases between them. The CDR3 sequence is CASSHYNSGANVLTF. CDR3 in DNA: TGTGCCAGCAGCCACTACAACTCTGGGGCCAACGTCCTGACTTTC.

The chain uses TRBV3-1 and TRBJ1-2; D is undetermined. The germline CDR1 and CDR2 sequences are LGHDT and YNNKEL (reference sequence). The ends were cut back, 0 bases at V and 2 bases at J, with 7 bases in the middle. CDR3 size: 14 residues. The CDR3 here is CASSQDPVNYGYTF. CDR3 DNA: TGTGCCAGCAGCCAAGATCCCGTAAACTATGGCTACACCTTC. The full variable domain, in which reference TRBV3-1 and TRBJ1-2 provide the parts outside the CDR3, is DTAVSQTPKYLVTQMGNDKSIKCEQNLGHDTMYWYKQDSKKFLKIMFSYNNKELIINETVPNRFSPKSPDKAHLNLHINSLELGDSAVYFCASSQDPVNYGYTFGSGTRLTVV.

This clonotype came up once. The chain uses TRBV20-1 and TRBJ1-2; D uncertain. In germline, CDR1 is DFQATT, CDR2 SNEGSKA (reference sequence). The CDR3 length is 15 residues. The V gene lost 2 bases and the J gene lost 5 bases, with 18 bases spanning the gap. Here the CDR3 reads CSARKLKAGGYGYTF. The CDR3 region has the DNA TGCAGTGCTAGAAAGTTGAAGGCTGGAGGGTATGGCTACACCTTC.